Listed here are 7 T cell receptor beta chains from one sample, sequenced in a study of T-cell reconstitution after alpha-beta-depleted transplantation in children. Study-wide findings and caveats: Newly made T cells mostly supplied T-cell counts and diversity one year after transplant.

Their antigens are not known. Unique molecular identifiers featured in how the TCRbeta library was prepared. A single record per CDR3 protein comes from TCRdb applying MiXCR to the PCR reads. This table holds around 270,000 distinct CDR3 sequences, almost 8% found once. The source material was peripheral blood, sampled 360 days after TCRalphabeta/CD19-depleted stem cell transplant. The receptors here all came from a female patient aged 2-10 years who had a stem cell transplant for Fanconi anemia, so the T cells may come from the graft donor.

This clonotype was detected ten times or more. The CDR3, as DNA: TGCGCCAGCAGCCAAGATGTAGGCAGGGGTAGAAACACCGGGGAGCTGTTTTTT. Translating gives CASSQDVGRGRNTGELFF. V usage is TRBV4-3 and J usage is TRBJ2-2; D perhaps matches TRBD1 (6 bases). V dropped 0 bases and J dropped 2 bases, with 16 bases sitting between them. CDR1 is LGHNA, CDR2 YSLEER, per germline. The CDR3 runs 18 residues.

The rearrangement links TRBV20-1 to TRBJ2-1; 9 bases agree with TRBD2. CDR1 is DFQATT and CDR2 is SNEGSKA in the germline V gene (reference sequence). This CDR3 region has 16 residues. V lost 0 bases, J lost 7 bases, and 10 bases stayed unmatched. The CDR3 loop reads CSARDMLSGGPNEQFF. In DNA form, the CDR3 reads TGCAGTGCTAGAGATATGTTGAGCGGGGGGCCTAATGAGCAGTTCTTC.

This clonotype was counted only a few times. This chain joins TRBV9 and TRBJ2-1, with D unresolved. Trimming stripped 0 bases from V and 9 bases from J, with 22 bases between. The CDR3 has 17 amino acids. The germline V gene encodes CDR1 SGDLS and CDR2 YYNGEE. This chain's CDR3 is CASSVARVSAVLGEQFF. In nucleotides, the CDR3 is TGTGCCAGCAGCGTAGCCCGAGTGAGTGCGGTATTGGGTGAGCAGTTCTTC. The whole variable domain, remainder taken from reference TRBV9 and TRBJ2-1, is DSGVTQTPKHLITATGQRVTLRCSPRSGDLSVYWYQQSLDQGLQFLIQYYNGEERAKGNILERFSAQQFPDLHSELNLSSLELGDSALYFCASSVARVSAVLGEQFFGPGTRLTVL.

This clonotype appeared a few times. The J gene is TRBJ1-5, the V gene TRBV20-1; D possibly corresponds to TRBD1 (6 bases). The CDR3 runs to 13 residues. In germline, CDR1 is DFQATT, CDR2 SNEGSKA (reference sequence). This chain's CDR3 is CSPSQGGNQPQHF. CDR3 bases: TGCAGCCCCTCACAGGGAGGCAATCAGCCCCAGCATTTT.

The gene calls are TRBV20-1 and TRBJ1-5, with D tentatively TRBD1 (6 bases). Germline loops: CDR1 DFQATT, CDR2 SNEGSKA (reference sequence). The CDR3 runs to 14 residues. The CDR3 sequence is CGGIQGNSNQPQHF. CDR3 sequence (DNA): TGCGGGGGGATACAGGGAAATAGCAATCAGCCCCAGCATTTT.

This clonotype has a count of ten or more. The rearrangement links TRBV28 to TRBJ2-3; 8 bases are a match to TRBD2. Germline values: CDR1 MDHEN, CDR2 SYDVKM. The CDR3 runs 15 residues. V dropped 6 bases and J dropped 4; count of bases not matched to a gene: 9. CDR3 DNA: TGTGCCAGCAGAAGAGGGACTAGTCTACCAGATACGCAGTATTTT. This gives the protein CASRRGTSLPDTQYF.

This clonotype has ten or more counts. The CDR3 DNA reads as TGTGCCAGCAGGATCCGGGACTGGAAGGACTATGGCTACACCTTC. As protein: CASRIRDWKDYGYTF. V gene TRBV28 combines with J gene TRBJ1-2, with D maybe TRBD1 (5 bases). Deletions cut 6 bases from V and 3 bases from J, with 17 bases between. The germline V gene has CDR1 MDHEN and CDR2 SYDVKM. The CDR3 length is 15 residues.